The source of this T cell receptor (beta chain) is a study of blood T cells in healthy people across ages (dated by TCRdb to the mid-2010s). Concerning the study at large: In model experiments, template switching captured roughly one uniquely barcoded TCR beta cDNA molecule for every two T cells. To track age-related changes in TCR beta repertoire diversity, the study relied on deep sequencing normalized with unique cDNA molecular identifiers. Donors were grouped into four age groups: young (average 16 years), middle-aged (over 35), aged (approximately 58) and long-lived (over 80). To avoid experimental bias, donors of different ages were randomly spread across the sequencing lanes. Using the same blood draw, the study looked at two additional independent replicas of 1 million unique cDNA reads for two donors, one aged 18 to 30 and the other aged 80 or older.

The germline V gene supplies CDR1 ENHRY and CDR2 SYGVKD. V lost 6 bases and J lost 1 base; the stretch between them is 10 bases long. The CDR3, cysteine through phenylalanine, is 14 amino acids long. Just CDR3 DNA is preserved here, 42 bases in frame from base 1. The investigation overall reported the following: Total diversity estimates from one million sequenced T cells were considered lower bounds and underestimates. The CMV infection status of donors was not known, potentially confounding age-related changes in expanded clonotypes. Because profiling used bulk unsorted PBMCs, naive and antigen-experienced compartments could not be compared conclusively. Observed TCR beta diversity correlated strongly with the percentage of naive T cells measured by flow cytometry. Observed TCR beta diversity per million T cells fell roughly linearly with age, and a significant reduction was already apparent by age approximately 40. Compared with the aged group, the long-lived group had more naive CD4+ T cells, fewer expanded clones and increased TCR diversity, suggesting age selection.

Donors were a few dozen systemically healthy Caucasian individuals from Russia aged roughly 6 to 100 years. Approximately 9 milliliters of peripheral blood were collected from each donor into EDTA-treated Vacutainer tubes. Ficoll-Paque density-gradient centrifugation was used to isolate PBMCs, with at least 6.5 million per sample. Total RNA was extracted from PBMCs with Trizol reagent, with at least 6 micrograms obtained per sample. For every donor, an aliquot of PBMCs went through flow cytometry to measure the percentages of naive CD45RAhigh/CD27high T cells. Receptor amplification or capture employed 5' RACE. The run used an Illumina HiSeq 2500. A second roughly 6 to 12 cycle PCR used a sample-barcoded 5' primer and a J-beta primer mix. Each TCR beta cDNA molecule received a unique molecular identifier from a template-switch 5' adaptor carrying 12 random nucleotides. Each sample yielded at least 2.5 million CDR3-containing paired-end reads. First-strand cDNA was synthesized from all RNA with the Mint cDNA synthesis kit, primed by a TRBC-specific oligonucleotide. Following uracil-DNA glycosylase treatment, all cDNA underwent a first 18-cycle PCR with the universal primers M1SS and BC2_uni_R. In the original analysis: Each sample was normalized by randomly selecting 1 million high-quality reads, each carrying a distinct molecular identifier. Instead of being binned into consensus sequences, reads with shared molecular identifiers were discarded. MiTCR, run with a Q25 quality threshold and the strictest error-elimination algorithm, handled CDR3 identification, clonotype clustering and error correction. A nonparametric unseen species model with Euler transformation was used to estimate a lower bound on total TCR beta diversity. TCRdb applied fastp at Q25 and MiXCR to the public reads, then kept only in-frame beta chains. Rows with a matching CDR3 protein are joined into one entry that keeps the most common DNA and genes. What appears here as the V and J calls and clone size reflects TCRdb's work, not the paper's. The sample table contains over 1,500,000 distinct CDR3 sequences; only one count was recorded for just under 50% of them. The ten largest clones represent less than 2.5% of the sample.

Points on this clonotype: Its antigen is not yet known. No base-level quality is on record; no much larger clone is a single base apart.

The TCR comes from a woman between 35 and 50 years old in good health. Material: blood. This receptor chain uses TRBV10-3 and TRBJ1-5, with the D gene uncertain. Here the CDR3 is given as CAIRSPGSNQPQHF. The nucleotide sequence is TGTGCCATCAGGTCCCCTGGGAGCAATCAGCCCCAGCATTTT.